The entry that follows covers one T cell receptor beta chain sequence. Its antigen is as yet unknown. The germline gives CDR1 SGHDT, CDR2 YYEEEE. CDR3 size: 13 residues. With 4 bases removed from V and 4 bases from J, the gap between germline ends came to 10 bases. Sequencing was performed with immunoSEQ multiplex PCR; in TCRdb, only in-frame clones are kept and a portion is missing. In the table there are 25,000 or so clones, 60% to 85% of which are singletons. The sample is drawn from a study of OX40 agonist ivuxolimab in advanced cancers. Overall study: Every 2 weeks, patients received ivuxolimab intravenously, dosed at 0.01 to 10 mg/kg. A diagnosis of hepatocellular carcinoma, melanoma, renal cell or head and neck cancer was present in dose-escalation patients.

Study-level results: Normalized T-cell clonal expansion was also low in some nonresponders. CD4+ and CD8+ blood T cells expanded clonally by week 6 at 0.1 to 3.0 mg/kg.

The material was CD4+ or CD8+ T cells sorted from blood, obtained in a trial of the OX40 agonist ivuxolimab. The J gene is TRBJ2-3, the V gene TRBV5-6; D is uncertain. The source is an adult with an advanced solid tumor such as melanoma, head and neck, liver or kidney cancer. The DNA for the CDR3 is TGTGCCAGCAGCCGCGTGGTCCCAGATACGCAGTATTTT. Translating it yields CASSRVVPDTQYF.